The 24 T cell receptor beta chains presented below share a single source sample, sequenced in a study of T cells expressing NK-cell markers. TCRdb reanalyzed the 5' RACE reads, giving one entry per CDR3 protein sequence and no DNA. The repertoire shows about 460,000 distinct CDR3 sequences; the top ten hold over 1.3%. Material: blood T cells: a sorted CD56 or NKG2C T cell subset, CD4+ or CD8+ T cells, or bulk PBMC T cells (not recorded which). The receptors were sampled from a woman between 45 and 60 years old in good health.

The chain joins TRBV27 to TRBJ2-5; TCRdb indicates TRBD2, and absent DNA this call remains unverified. Germline-derived CDR1 and CDR2 are MNHEY and SMNVEV (reference sequence). The CDR3 spans 15 residues. This CDR3 is CASSLSGRAGETQYF.

The rearrangement joins TRBV12-3 or TRBV12-4 to TRBJ2-7. The CDR3 extends over 16 amino acids. The CDR3 spells CASSFGFGPRSYEQYF.

This rearrangement joins TRBV20-1 to TRBJ2-5; no DNA is available, so the TRBD2 call from TCRdb remains unchecked. Germline CDR1 is DFQATT and CDR2 is SNEGSKA (reference sequence). This CDR3 has 12 residues. CDR3 protein: CSAVDLRKTQYF.

This chain connects TRBV4-1 to TRBJ2-2; checking the TCRdb D call of TRBD2 is not possible without DNA. Germline V gene data show CDR1 as MGHRA and CDR2 as YSYEKL. This CDR3 is 15 amino acids long. The CDR3 spells CASSQRTPNTGELFF.

This sequence joins TRBV5-1 and TRBJ2-1; TCRdb picks TRBD2, but there is no DNA to check that call. The CDR3 consists of 13 residues. The germline CDR1 and CDR2 sequences are SGHRS and YFSETQ. Here the CDR3 reads CASSSGTSGSPFF.

V and J are TRBV3-1 and TRBJ2-5; the TCRdb call, TRBD2, lacks DNA for checking. CDR1 is LGHDT, CDR2 YNNKEL, per germline (reference sequence). The CDR3 extends over 16 amino acids. This CDR3 reads CASSQSGRRDKETQYF.

This CDR3 reads CASSQDKVTQTQYF. The chain carries TRBV4-2 and TRBJ2-5. Germline CDR1 is LGHNA and CDR2 is YNFKEQ. The CDR3 length is 14 residues.

This sequence joins TRBV6-5 and TRBJ1-6; TCRdb proposes TRBD1, but this gene call is untestable without DNA. Germline V gene data show CDR1 as MNHEY and CDR2 as SVGAGI. The CDR3 runs to 15 residues. The chain's CDR3 is CASSPIQGANSPLHF.

This chain links TRBV5-1 with TRBJ2-3; lacking DNA, the TRBD1 call made by TCRdb goes unchecked. Germline V gene data show CDR1 as SGHRS and CDR2 as YFSETQ. The CDR3 has 14 residues. CDR3 protein: CASSGTGGADTQYF.

The V and J genes are TRBV20-1 and TRBJ2-1; the D gene TCRdb calls, TRBD1, cannot be checked with no DNA. CDR1 and CDR2 from the germline V gene are DFQATT and SNEGSKA (reference sequence). This CDR3 region has 14 residues. The CDR3 sequence is CSARRGPGGNEQFF.

The chain recombines TRBV6-5 with TRBJ1-2. CDR3 length: 13 amino acids. Germline CDR1 is MNHEY and CDR2 is SVGAGI. The CDR3: CASSYSGPGGYTF.

Here the CDR3 reads CASSLVGTRGGYTF. The chain has TRBV7-9 and TRBJ1-2; TCRdb outputs TRBD1, but without DNA this stays unchecked. From germline, CDR1 is SEHNR and CDR2 FQNEAQ (reference sequence). This CDR3 comprises 14 residues.

This chain connects TRBV5-1 to TRBJ2-1; the TCRdb D gene call, TRBD1, has no DNA to confirm it. The CDR3 covers 12 residues. CDR1 SGHRS and CDR2 YFSETQ come from the germline V gene. CDR3 region: CASSVQGAEQFF.

The chain carries TRBV3-1 and TRBJ2-5. The germline gives CDR1 LGHDT, CDR2 YNNKEL (reference sequence). CDR3 size: 12 residues. The CDR3 loop reads CASSPSSETQYF.

The chain has TRBV20-1 and TRBJ2-4; TCRdb calls TRBD1, which cannot be checked without DNA. The germline V gene has CDR1 DFQATT and CDR2 SNEGSKA (reference sequence). The CDR3 has 13 amino acids. The CDR3 region is CSASGQGVEIQYF.

The CDR3 loop reads CASSVIVSDTQYF. The V call is TRBV4-1, the J call TRBJ2-3. Germline V lookup: CDR1 MGHRA, CDR2 YSYEKL. This CDR3 contains 13 residues.

This chain connects TRBV19 to TRBJ2-4; TCRdb picks TRBD2, but there is no DNA to check that call. Germline V lookup: CDR1 LNHDA, CDR2 SQIVND (reference sequence). The CDR3 length is 14 residues. The CDR3: CASSIVGVGDIQYF.

This chain links TRBV2 with TRBJ1-5; TCRdb picks TRBD1, but there is no DNA to check that call. The CDR3 is made up of 13 amino acids. The V gene's germline CDR1 is SNHLY and CDR2 FYNNEI. CDR3 loop: CATGQGAGQPQHF. Using reference TRBV2 and TRBJ1-5 for the parts outside the CDR3, the full variable domain is EPEVTQTPSHQVTQMGQEVILRCVPISNHLYFYWYRQILGQKVEFLVSFYNNEISEKSEIFDDQFSVERPDGSNFTLKIRSTKLEDSAMYFCATGQGAGQPQHFGDGTRLSIL.

The rearrangement uses TRBV20-1 and TRBJ2-4; TCRdb's D gene call, TRBD2, goes unchecked for lack of DNA. There are 15 residues in the CDR3. Germline V CDR1 and CDR2: DFQATT, SNEGSKA (reference sequence). Here the CDR3 reads CSASGREKPKNIQYF.

The rearrangement joins TRBV30 to TRBJ2-7; the TRBD1 assignment by TCRdb is unverifiable without DNA. The germline V gene encodes CDR1 GTSNPN and CDR2 SVGIG (reference sequence). CDR3 size: 14 residues. The chain's CDR3 is CAWNDGTDSYEQYF.

The CDR3: CASSLALGQGTYEQYF. J is TRBJ2-7 and V is TRBV12-3 or TRBV12-4; no DNA is available, so the TRBD1 call from TCRdb remains unchecked. CDR3 length: 16 residues.

The J gene is TRBJ2-3, the V gene TRBV30; TCRdb gives TRBD2 as the D gene, but with no DNA this cannot be confirmed. The CDR3 totals 14 residues. In germline, CDR1 is GTSNPN, CDR2 SVGIG (reference sequence). The CDR3: CAWRQRETRNTQYF.

The rearrangement joins TRBV6-1 to TRBJ1-4. CDR1 and CDR2 from the germline V gene are MNHNS and SASEGT. CDR3 length: 11 amino acids. CDR3 region: CASSDSLKLFF.

This chain connects TRBV10-3 to TRBJ2-6; TCRdb designates TRBD1, a call that cannot be tested without DNA. The CDR3 runs 16 residues. The germline CDR1 and CDR2 sequences are ENHRY and SYGVKD. The CDR3 reads CAITGTGVTGANVLTF.